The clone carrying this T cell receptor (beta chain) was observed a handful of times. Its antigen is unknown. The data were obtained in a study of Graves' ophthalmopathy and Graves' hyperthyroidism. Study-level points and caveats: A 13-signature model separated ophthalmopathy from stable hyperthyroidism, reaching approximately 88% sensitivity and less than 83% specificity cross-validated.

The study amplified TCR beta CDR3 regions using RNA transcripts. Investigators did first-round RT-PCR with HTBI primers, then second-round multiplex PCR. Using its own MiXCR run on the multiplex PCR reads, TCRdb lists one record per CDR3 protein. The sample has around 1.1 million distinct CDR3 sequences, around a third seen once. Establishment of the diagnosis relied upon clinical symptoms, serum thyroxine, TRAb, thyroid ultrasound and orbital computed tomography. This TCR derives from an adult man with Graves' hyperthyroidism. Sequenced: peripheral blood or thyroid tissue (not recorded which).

Here the CDR3 reads CAISESLMILRSSNQPQHF. The CDR3 coding sequence is TGTGCCATCAGTGAGTCGTTAATGATACTGAGGAGTAGCAATCAGCCCCAGCATTTT. The chain couples TRBV10-3 to TRBJ1-5; no clear D gene. This CDR3 contains 19 residues. The V end was cut by 0 bases, the J end by 0 bases, with 18 bases between. Germline assignment: CDR1 ENHRY and CDR2 SYGVKD.